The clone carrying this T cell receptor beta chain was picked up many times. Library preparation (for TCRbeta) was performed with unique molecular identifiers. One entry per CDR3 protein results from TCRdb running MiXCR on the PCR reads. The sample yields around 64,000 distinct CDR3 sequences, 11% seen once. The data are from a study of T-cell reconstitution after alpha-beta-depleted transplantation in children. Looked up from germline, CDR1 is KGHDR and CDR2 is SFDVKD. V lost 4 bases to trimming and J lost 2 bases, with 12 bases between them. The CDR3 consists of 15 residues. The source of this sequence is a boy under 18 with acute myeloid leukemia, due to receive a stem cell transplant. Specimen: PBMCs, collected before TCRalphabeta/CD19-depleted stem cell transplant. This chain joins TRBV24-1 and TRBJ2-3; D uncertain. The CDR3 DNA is TGTGCCACCAGTGACCCCGAGCAGTCCACAGATACGCAGTATTTT. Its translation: CATSDPEQSTDTQYF.